The source of this TCR beta chain is a study of shared clonotypes between healthy human individuals. Study at large: Plates per donor: three CD4 naive, three CD4 memory, two CD8 naive, one CD8 memory.

Here immunoSEQ multiplex PCR was the method, and the copy in TCRdb shows in-frame clones only, minus some. Seen here are about 1 million clones, about three quarters observed once, and the top ten hold 1.4% to 1.5%. Donors comprised healthy HIV-negative adults lacking recent acute infections or vaccinations. Only Caucasian adults living in Nashville, Tennessee made up the donor group. Naive CD45RA+ and memory CD45RA-negative subsets were split from CD4+ cells. The sequenced material came from memory CD4+ T cells sorted from blood. As for subset: CD45RA-negative fraction. This sequence was found in a man aged 18 to 30 in good health.

CDR3 nucleotide sequence: TGTGCCAGCAGCTCCCAATCTAGTATGGGTTACGAGCAGTACTTC. Its translation is CASSSQSSMGYEQYF. The rearrangement joins TRBV9 to TRBJ2-7; D is uncertain. The CDR3 is made up of 15 amino acids. CDR1 and CDR2 from the germline V gene are SGDLS and YYNGEE. The V end was cut by 4 bases, the J end by 4 bases, with 18 bases between.